This note documents a single T cell receptor (beta chain) sequence. The CDR3 is 14 residues long. V was shortened by 4 bases and J by 1 base, with 12 bases between the two germline ends. The V gene's germline CDR1 is SQVTM and CDR2 ANQGSEA. These data originate in a study of T-cell reconstitution after alpha-beta-depleted transplantation in children. It was with unique molecular identifiers that the TCRbeta library was prepared. TCRdb re-called the PCR reads with MiXCR, one entry per CDR3 protein. The data show around 130,000 distinct CDR3 sequences, about 9.5% seen once. The sequence came from a girl less than two years old who had a stem cell transplant for combined immunodeficiency, so the T cells may come from the graft donor. The sequencing used PBMCs, mostly from graft donor cells, collected 180 days after TCRalphabeta/CD19-depleted stem cell transplant. The V and J genes are TRBV29-1 and TRBJ2-3, with a tentative D call TRBD2 (5 bases). CDR3 sequence (DNA): TGCAGCGTTGTAGATCGAGCGGGCACAGATACGCAGTATTTT. This sequence encodes CSVVDRAGTDTQYF.